This T cell receptor beta chain stems from a study of blood T cell repertoires in COVID-19. Background on the study: The United States, Italy and Spain provided the acute and convalescent COVID-19 samples.

In its sample, this clone was seen once. Original data processing: Amplification with reference gene primers provided the estimates of nucleated cell counts. Sequencing was performed with immunoSEQ multiplex PCR; in TCRdb, only in-frame clones are kept and a portion is missing. V and J calls and clone size come straight from that table; D and trimming were deduced from the DNA. The repertoire includes some 300,000 clones, nearly 90% of them detected once, and roughly 2.9% sits in the top ten. Germline values: CDR1 SGHVS, CDR2 FNYEAQ. V lost 7 bases and J lost 7, with 28 bases in between. There are 17 residues in the CDR3. The age range of participants was about 18 to 90 years, with residence in about two dozen US areas.

This clonotype was obtained from a woman between 45 and 60 years old who had been exposed to COVID-19. Sequencing was done on a sample of PBMCs or T cells enriched from blood (not recorded which). The chain joins TRBV7-6 to TRBJ2-5; D not certain. In nucleotides, the CDR3 is TGTGCCAGCATGAAAAGTCAGCAGCGCGGTAGAGAGCTGACCCAGTACTTC. It is translated as CASMKSQQRGRELTQYF. Using reference TRBV7-6 and TRBJ2-5 for the parts outside the CDR3, the full variable domain is GAGVSQSPRYKVTKRGQDVALRCDPISGHVSLYWYRQALGQGPEFLTYFNYEAQQDKSGLPNDRFSAERPEGSISTLTIQRTEQRDSAMYRCASMKSQQRGRELTQYFGPGTRLLVL.